This T cell receptor (beta chain) was identified in a study of shared clonotypes between healthy human individuals. This table comes from immunoSEQ multiplex PCR, and its TCRdb copy is limited to in-frame clones, with some not included. In the table there are about 640,000 clones, approximately 79% of which are singletons. CDR3 length: 14 amino acids. The V gene's germline CDR1 is MDHEN and CDR2 SYDVKM. V dropped 2 bases and J dropped 6 bases, with 13 bases sitting between them. Only a few counts were recorded for this clone. The receptor was isolated from a woman aged 25 to 39 in good health. The sequencing input was memory CD4+ T cells sorted from blood. As for subset: CD45RA-negative fraction. The chain carries TRBV28 and TRBJ2-5; maybe TRBD2 (6 bases). The DNA for the CDR3 is TGTGCCAGCAGTTTAACGGGAGTGAAAAAGACCCAGTACTTC. The encoded protein is CASSLTGVKKTQYF.